Reported below is one T cell receptor beta chain. Ten immunoSEQ deep assay plates were used to sequence the DNA of unsorted PBMCs. Assay used: immunoSEQ multiplex PCR; TCRdb lists only in-frame clones, some missing. There are approximately 480,000 clones in the sample; roughly 79% occur only once, and 9.5% to 15% lies in the top ten. Each donor was a Caucasian adult residing in Nashville, Tennessee. The CDR3 sequence is 12 residues long. The V gene lost 4 bases and the J gene lost 14 bases, with 17 bases spanning the gap. Looked up from germline, CDR1 is SGDLS and CDR2 is YYNGEE. This sample is drawn from a study of shared clonotypes between healthy human individuals.

This receptor was taken from a woman aged 40-49 years in good health. Some clones in this sample may be carry-over from other donors' samples. Sequencing used PBMCs. The chain links TRBV9 to TRBJ2-3, with D possibly TRBD2 on 5 matching bases. CDR3 loop: CASSKEDAKAYF. CDR3 in DNA: TGTGCCAGCAGCAAGGAGGACGCCAAGGCGTATTTT.